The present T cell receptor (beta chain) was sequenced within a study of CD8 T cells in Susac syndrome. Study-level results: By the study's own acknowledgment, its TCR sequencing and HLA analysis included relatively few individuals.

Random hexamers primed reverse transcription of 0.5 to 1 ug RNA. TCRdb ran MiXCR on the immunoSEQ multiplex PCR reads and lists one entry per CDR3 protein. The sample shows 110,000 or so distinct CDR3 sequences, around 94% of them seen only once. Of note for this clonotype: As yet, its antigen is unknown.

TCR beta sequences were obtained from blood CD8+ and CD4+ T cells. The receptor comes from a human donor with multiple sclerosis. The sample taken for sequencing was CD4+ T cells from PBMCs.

The CDR3 reads CATSSAGSKFF. The CDR3 DNA reads as TGTGCCACCAGCAGTGCCGGTAGCAAGTTCTTC. The J gene is TRBJ2-1, the V gene TRBV15; D unclear. The CDR3 sequence is 11 residues long. Germline V lookup: CDR1 LNHNV, CDR2 YYDKDF (reference sequence). With 3 bases removed from V and 14 bases from J, the gap between germline ends came to 11 bases.